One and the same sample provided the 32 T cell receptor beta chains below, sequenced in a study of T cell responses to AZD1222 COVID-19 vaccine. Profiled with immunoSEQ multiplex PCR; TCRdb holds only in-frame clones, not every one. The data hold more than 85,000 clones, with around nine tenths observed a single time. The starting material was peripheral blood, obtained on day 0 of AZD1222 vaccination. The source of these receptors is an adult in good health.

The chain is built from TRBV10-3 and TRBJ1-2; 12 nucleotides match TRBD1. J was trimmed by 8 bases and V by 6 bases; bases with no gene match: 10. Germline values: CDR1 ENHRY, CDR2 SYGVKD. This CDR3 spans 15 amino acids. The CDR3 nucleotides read TGTGCCATCAGGACCGGGACAGGGGGCTTGGAGGGCTACACCTTC. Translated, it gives CAIRTGTGGLEGYTF.

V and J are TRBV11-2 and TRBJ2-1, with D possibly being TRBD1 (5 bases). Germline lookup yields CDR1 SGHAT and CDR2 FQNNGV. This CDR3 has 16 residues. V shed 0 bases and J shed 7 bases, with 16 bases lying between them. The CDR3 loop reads CASSLDRHLGENEQFF. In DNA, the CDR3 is TGTGCCAGCAGCTTAGATAGACACCTAGGGGAAAATGAGCAGTTCTTC.

Here the CDR3 DNA reads TGTGCCAGCAGTGAGACAGGGAAACGGGAGCAGTACTTC. Its translation: CASSETGKREQYF. The genes are TRBV28 and TRBJ2-7; 7 bases agree with TRBD1. CDR3 length: 13 residues. Trimming at V came to 5 bases and at J to 7 bases, leaving 8 bases not matched to a gene. The germline V gene encodes CDR1 MDHEN and CDR2 SYDVKM.

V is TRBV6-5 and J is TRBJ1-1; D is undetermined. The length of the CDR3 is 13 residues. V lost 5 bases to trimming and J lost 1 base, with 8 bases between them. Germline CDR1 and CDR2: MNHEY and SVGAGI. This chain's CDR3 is CASSKSGNTEAFF. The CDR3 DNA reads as TGTGCCAGCAGTAAAAGTGGGAACACTGAAGCTTTCTTT.

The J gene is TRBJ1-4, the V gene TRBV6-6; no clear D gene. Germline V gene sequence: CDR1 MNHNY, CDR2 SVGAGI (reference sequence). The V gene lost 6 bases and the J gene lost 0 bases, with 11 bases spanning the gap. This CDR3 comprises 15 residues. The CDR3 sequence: CASSMGLATNEKLFF. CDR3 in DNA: TGTGCCAGCAGCATGGGCCTTGCAACTAATGAAAAACTGTTTTTT.

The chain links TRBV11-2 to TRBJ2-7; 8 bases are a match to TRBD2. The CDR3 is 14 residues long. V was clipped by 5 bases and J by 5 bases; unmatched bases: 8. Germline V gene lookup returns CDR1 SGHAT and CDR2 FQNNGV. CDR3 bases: TGTGCCAGCAGCCTGGGGAGCGGGAGCCACGAGCAGTACTTC. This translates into CASSLGSGSHEQYF.

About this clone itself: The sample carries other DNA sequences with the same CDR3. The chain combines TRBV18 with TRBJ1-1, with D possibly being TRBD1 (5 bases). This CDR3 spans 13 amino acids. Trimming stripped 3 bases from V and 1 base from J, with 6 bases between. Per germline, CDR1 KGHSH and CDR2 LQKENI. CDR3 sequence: CASSPGGNTEAFF. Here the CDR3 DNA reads TGTGCCAGCTCACCTGGGGGGAACACTGAAGCTTTCTTT.

CDR3 sequence reads: CASSREQGGTYEQYF. CDR3 bases: TGTGCCAGTAGTCGCGAACAGGGAGGTACCTACGAGCAGTACTTC. The chain is built from TRBV19 and TRBJ2-7, with D possibly being TRBD1 or TRBD2 (6 bases each). CDR1 and CDR2 from the germline V gene are LNHDA and SQIVND (reference sequence). CDR3 length equals 15 residues. Trimming removed 5 bases from V and 2 bases from J, with 16 bases in between.

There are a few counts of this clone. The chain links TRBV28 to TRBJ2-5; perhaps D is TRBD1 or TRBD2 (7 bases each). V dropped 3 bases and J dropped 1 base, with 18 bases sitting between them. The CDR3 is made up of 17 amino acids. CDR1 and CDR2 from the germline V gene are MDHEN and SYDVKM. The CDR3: CASSLGRGGIGQETQYF. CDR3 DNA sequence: TGTGCCAGCAGTTTGGGCAGGGGGGGAATTGGCCAAGAGACCCAGTACTTC.

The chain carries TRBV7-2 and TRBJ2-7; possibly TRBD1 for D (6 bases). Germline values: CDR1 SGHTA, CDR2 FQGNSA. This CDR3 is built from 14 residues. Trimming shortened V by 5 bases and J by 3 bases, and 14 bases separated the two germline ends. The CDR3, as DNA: TGTGCCAGCAGCCCTACTAGGGGGAGCTACGAGCAGTACTTC. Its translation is CASSPTRGSYEQYF.

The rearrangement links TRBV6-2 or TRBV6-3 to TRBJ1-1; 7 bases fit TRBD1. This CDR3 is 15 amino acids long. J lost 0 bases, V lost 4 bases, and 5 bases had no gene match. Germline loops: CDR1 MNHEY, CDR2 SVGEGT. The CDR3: CASSSHRGMNTEAFF. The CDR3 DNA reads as TGTGCCAGCAGTTCACACAGGGGAATGAACACTGAAGCTTTCTTT.

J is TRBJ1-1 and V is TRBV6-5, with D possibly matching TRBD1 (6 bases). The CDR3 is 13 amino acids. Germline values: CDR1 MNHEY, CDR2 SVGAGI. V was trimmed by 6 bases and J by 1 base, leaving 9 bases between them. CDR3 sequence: CASSQGSNTEAFF. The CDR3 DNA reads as TGTGCCAGCAGCCAGGGGTCGAACACTGAAGCTTTCTTT.

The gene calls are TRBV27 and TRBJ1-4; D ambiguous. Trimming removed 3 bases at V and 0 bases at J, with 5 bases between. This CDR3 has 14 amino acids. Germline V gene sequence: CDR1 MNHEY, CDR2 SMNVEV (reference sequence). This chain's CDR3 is CASSFSATNEKLFF. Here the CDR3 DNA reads TGTGCCAGCAGTTTTTCAGCAACTAATGAAAAACTGTTTTTT.

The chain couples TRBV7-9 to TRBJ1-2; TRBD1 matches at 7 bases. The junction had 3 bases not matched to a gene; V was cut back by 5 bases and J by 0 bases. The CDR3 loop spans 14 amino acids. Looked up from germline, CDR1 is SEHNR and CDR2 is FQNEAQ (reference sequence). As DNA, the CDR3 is TGTGCCAGCAGCCCGACAGGGACTAACTATGGCTACACCTTC. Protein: CASSPTGTNYGYTF. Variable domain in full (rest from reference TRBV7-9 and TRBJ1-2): DTGVSQNPRHKITKRGQNVTFRCDPISEHNRLYWYRQTLGQGPEFLTYFQNEAQLEKSRLLSDRFSAERPKGSFSTLEIQRTEQGDSAMYLCASSPTGTNYGYTFGSGTRLTVV.

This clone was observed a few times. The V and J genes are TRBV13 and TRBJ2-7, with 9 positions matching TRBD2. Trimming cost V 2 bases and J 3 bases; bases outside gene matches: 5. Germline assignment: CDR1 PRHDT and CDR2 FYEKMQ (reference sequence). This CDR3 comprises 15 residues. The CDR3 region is CASSLRAGGIYEQYF. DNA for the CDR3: TGTGCCAGCAGCTTACGAGCGGGGGGAATCTACGAGCAGTACTTC.

CDR3 bases: TGTGCCAGCAGCCAAGAGATCCGGGGGTTGAACACCGGGGAGCTGTTTTTT. Residues: CASSQEIRGLNTGELFF. The chain uses TRBV4-2 and TRBJ2-2; possibly TRBD2 for D (6 bases). The length of the CDR3 is 17 residues. Trimming pared 0 bases from V and 1 base from J, leaving 12 bases between. The germline CDR1 and CDR2 sequences are LGHNA and YNFKEQ.

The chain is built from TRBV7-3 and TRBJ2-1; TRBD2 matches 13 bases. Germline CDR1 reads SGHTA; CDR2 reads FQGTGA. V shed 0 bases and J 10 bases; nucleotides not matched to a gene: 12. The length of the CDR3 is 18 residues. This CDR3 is CASSLTTTGTSGKVEQFF. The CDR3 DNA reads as TGTGCCAGCAGCTTAACAACTACCGGGACTAGCGGGAAGGTCGAGCAGTTCTTC.

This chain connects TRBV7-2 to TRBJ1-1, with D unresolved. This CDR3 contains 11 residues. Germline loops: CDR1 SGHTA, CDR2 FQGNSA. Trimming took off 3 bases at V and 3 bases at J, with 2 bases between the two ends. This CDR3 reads CASSFDTEAFF. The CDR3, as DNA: TGTGCCAGCAGCTTCGACACTGAAGCTTTCTTT.

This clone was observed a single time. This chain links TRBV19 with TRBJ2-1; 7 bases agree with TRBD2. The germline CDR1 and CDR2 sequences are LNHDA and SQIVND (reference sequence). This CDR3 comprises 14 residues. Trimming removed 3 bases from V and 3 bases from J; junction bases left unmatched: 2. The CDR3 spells CASSIREVYNEQFF. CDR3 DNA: TGTGCCAGTAGTATTCGGGAGGTCTACAATGAGCAGTTCTTC.

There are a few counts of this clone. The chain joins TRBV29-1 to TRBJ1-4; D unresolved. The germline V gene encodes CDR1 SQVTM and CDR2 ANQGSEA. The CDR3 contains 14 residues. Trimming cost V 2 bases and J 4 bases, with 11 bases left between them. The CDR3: CSVELFGYNEKLFF. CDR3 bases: TGCAGCGTTGAACTTTTCGGATATAATGAAAAACTGTTTTTT.

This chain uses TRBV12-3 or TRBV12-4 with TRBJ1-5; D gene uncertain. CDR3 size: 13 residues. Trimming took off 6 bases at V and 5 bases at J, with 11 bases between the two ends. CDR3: CASSPGQYQPQHF. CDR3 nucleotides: TGTGCCAGCAGCCCTGGGCAGTATCAGCCCCAGCATTTT.

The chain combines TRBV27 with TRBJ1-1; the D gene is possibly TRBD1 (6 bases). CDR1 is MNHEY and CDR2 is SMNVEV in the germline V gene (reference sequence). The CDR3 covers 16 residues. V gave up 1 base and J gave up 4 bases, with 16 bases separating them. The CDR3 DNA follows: TGTGCCAGCAGTTTATGGGGGCCTTGGGAGCGCACTGAAGCTTTCTTT. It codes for CASSLWGPWERTEAFF.

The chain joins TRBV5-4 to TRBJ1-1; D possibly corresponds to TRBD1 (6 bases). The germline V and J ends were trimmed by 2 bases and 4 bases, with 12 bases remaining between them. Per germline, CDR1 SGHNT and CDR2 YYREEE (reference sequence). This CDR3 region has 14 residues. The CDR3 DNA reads TGTGCCAGCAGCTTAGGACAGCAGGGCACTGAAGCTTTCTTT. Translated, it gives CASSLGQQGTEAFF.

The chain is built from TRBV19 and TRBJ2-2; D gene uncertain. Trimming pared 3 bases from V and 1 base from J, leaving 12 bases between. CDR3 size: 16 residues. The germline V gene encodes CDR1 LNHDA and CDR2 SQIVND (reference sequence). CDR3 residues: CASSIGSQLNTGELFF. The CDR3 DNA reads TGTGCCAGTAGTATCGGGTCACAACTGAACACCGGGGAGCTGTTTTTT.

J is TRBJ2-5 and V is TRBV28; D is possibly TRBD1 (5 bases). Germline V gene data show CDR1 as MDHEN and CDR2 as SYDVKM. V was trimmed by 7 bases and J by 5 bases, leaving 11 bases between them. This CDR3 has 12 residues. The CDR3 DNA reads TGTGCCAGCACCCCGGACAAGGAGACCCAGTACTTC. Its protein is CASTPDKETQYF.

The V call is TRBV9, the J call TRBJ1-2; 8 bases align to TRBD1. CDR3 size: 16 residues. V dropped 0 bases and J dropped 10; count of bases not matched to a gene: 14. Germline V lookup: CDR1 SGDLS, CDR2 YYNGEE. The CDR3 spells CASSVGLDRGTKFYTF. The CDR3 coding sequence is TGTGCCAGCAGCGTAGGCTTAGACAGGGGCACAAAGTTCTACACCTTC.

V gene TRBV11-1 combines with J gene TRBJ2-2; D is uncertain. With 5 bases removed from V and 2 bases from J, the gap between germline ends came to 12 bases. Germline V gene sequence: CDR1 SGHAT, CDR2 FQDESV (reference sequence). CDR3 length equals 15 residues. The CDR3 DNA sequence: TGTGCCAGCAGCCCTGGTATGCGAAACACCGGGGAGCTGTTTTTT. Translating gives CASSPGMRNTGELFF.

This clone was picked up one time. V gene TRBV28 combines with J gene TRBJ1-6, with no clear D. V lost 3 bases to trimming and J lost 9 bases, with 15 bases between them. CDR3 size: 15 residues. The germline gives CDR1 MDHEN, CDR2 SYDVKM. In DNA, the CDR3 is TGTGCCAGCAGTTTTGTCCAGGTCGTTGGTTCACCCCTCCACTTT. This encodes CASSFVQVVGSPLHF.

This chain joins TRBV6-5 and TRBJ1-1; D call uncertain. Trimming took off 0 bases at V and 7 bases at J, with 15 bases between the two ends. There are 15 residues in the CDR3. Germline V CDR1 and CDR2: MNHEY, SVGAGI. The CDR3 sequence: CASSYSFEISYEAFF. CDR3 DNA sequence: TGTGCCAGCAGTTACTCGTTTGAAATAAGCTATGAAGCTTTCTTT.

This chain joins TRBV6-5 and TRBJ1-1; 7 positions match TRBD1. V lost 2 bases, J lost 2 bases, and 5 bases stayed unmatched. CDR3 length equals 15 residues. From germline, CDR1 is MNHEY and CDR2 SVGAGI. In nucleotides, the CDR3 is TGTGCCAGCAGTTACGTTAGGGGGCTTAACACTGAAGCTTTCTTT. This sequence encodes CASSYVRGLNTEAFF.

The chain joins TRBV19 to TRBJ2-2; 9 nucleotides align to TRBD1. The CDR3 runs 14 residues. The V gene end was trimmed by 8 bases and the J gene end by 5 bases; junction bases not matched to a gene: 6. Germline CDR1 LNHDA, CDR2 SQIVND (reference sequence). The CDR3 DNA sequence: TGTGCCAGTGGGACAGGGATGGGAACCGGGGAGCTGTTTTTT. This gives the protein CASGTGMGTGELFF.

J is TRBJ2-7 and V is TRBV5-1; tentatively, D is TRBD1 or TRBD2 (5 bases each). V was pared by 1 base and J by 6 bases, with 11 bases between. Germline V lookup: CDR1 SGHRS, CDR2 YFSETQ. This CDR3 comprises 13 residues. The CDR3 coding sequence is TGCGCCAGCAGCTTGATGGAGAGGGGCGAGCAGTACTTC. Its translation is CASSLMERGEQYF. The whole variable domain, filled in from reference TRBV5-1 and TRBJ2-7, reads KAGVTQTPRYLIKTRGQQVTLSCSPISGHRSVSWYQQTPGQGLQFLFEYFSETQRNKGNFPGRFSGRQFSNSRSEMNVSTLELGDSALYLCASSLMERGEQYFGPGTRLTVT.